Here is one T cell receptor beta chain with its context. MiXCR was run by TCRdb on the 5' RACE reads, yielding one entry per CDR3 protein. The sample has 400,000 to 550,000 distinct CDR3 sequences, 20% to 25% seen once. The data derive from a study of identical twins. In addition, the sample was reused for a study of T cells expressing NK-cell markers.

The clonotype originates from a woman between 18 and 29 years old in good health. The specimen sequenced was CD4+ T cells sorted from blood.

This CDR3 reads CASSPATGTYEQYF. Written as DNA, the CDR3 is TGTGCCAGCAGTCCAGCGACAGGGACCTACGAGCAGTACTTC. The V call is TRBV12-3 or TRBV12-4, the J call TRBJ2-7, with 7 bases lining up with TRBD1. The CDR3 has 14 amino acids. J was trimmed by 2 bases and V by 5 bases; bases with no gene match: 6.